This passage covers 4 T cell receptor beta chains from one sample sequenced in a study of cytomegalovirus exposure and HLA in healthy donors (dated 2017 in TCRdb). Library construction relied on the immunoSEQ multiplex PCR assay. The multiplex PCR relied on a mix of 60 forward primers for TCR Vbeta segments and 13 reverse primers for TCR Jbeta segments. TCRdb limited this immuneACCESS table to in-frame rearrangements with V and J called. A share of clones is missing; checked studies link under half to unresolved V genes, and the rest is unexplained. The sample has around 200,000 clones on record, roughly 75% of them singletons. The biggest ten clones account for more than 4.5% of the sample. The sequenced sample consisted of PBMCs. All receptors derive from a man between 25 and 39 years old in good health and CMV-seropositive.

V gene TRBV6-5 combines with J gene TRBJ2-7; 10 nucleotides agree with TRBD1. The CDR3 sequence is 13 residues long. The germline V gene encodes CDR1 MNHEY and CDR2 SVGAGI. V was pared by 8 bases and J by 4 bases, with 5 bases of the junction left unmatched. The CDR3 coding sequence is TGTGCCAGCGCTTCGGGACAGGGGTACGAGCAGTACTTC. As protein: CASASGQGYEQYF.

The V gene is TRBV6-4, the J gene TRBJ2-2; 11 bases are a match to TRBD2. V lost 6 bases to trimming and J lost 4 bases; unmatched junction nucleotides: 13. Germline lookup yields CDR1 MRHNA and CDR2 SNTAGT. The CDR3 runs 18 residues. CDR3 nucleotides: TGTGCCAGCAGCGAGAGACTAGCGGGGAGCCGACTCACCGGGGAGCTGTTTTTT. Translating gives CASSERLAGSRLTGELFF.

This clone was observed a single time. This chain uses TRBV9 with TRBJ2-1; TRBD2 might be the D (7 bases). The length of the CDR3 is 17 residues. V lost 4 bases and J 0 bases, leaving 17 bases between the germline ends. Germline CDR1 SGDLS, CDR2 YYNGEE. In DNA, the CDR3 is TGTGCCAGCAGCCACGGACAGCGGGGAAGCTCCTACAATGAGCAGTTCTTC. Its protein is CASSHGQRGSSYNEQFF. The full variable domain, in which reference TRBV9 and TRBJ2-1 provide the parts outside the CDR3, is DSGVTQTPKHLITATGQRVTLRCSPRSGDLSVYWYQQSLDQGLQFLIQYYNGEERAKGNILERFSAQQFPDLHSELNLSSLELGDSALYFCASSHGQRGSSYNEQFFGPGTRLTVL.

The chain combines TRBV9 with TRBJ2-3, with D uncertain. The germline V and J ends were trimmed by 3 bases and 0 bases, with 11 bases remaining between them. The CDR3 has 15 residues. In germline, CDR1 is SGDLS, CDR2 YYNGEE. DNA for the CDR3: TGTGCCAGCAGCGCGCAGGTCTCTAGCACAGATACGCAGTATTTT. Protein: CASSAQVSSTDTQYF.